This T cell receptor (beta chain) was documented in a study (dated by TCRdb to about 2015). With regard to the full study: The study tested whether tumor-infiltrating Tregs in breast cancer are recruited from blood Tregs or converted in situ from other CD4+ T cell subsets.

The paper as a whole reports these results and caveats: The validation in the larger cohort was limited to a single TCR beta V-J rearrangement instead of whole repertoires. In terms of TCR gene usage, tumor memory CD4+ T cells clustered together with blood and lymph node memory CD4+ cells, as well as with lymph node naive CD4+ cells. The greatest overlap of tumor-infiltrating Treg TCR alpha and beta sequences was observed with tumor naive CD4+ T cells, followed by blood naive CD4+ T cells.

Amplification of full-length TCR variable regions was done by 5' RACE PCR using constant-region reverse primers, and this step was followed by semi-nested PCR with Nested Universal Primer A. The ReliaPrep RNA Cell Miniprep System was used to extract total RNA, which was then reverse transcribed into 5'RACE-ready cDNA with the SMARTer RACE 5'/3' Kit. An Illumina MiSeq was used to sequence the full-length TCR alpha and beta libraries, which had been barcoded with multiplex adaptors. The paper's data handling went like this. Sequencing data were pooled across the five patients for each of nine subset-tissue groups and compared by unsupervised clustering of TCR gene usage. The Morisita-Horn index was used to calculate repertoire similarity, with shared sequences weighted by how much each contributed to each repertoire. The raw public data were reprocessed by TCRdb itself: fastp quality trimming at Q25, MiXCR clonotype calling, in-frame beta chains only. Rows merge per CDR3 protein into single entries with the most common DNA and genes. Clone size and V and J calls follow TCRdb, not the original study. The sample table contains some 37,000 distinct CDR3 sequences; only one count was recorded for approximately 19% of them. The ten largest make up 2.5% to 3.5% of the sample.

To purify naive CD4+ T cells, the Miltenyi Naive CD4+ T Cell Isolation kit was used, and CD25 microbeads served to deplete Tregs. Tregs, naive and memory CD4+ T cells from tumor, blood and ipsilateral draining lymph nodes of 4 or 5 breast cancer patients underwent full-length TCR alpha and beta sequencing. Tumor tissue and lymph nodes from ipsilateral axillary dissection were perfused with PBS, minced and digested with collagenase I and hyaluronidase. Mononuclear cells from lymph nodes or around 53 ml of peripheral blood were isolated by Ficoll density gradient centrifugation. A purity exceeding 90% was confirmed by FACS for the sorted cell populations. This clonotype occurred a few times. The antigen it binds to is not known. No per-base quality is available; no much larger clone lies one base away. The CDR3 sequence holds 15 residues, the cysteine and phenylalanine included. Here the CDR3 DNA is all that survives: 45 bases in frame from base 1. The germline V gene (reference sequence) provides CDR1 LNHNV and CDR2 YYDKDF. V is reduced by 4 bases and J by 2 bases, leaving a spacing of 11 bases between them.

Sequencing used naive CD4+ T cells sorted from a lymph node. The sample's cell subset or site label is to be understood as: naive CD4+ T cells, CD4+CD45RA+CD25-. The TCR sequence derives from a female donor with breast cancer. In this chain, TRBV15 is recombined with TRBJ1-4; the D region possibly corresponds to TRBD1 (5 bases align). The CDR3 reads CATSKHGGTNEKLFF. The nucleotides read TGTGCCACCAGCAAACACGGGGGGACTAATGAAAAACTGTTTTTT.